Each of the 2 T cell receptor beta chains below was sequenced from the same sample in a study of breast tumors, draining lymph nodes, adjacent tissues (dated by TCRdb to 2016 to 2017). Libraries were prepared through multiplex PCR. The sequencer listed for this sample is Illumina HiSeq 2000. The raw public reads went through TCRdb reprocessing: fastp at Q25, MiXCR clone calling, in-frame beta chains kept. Under each unique CDR3 protein, matching rows form one entry showing the most common genes and DNA. This sample gives 15,000 to 20,000 distinct CDR3 sequences in total; approximately 57% of them show up just once. The top ten clonotypes cover approximately 21% of the sample. What was sequenced was tumor-adjacent breast tissue. All receptors derive from a female donor with breast cancer. Some clones in this sample may be carry-over from other donors' samples.

The V and J genes are TRBV7-2 and TRBJ1-6, with a tentative D call TRBD1 (6 bases). There are 15 residues in the CDR3. Trimming cost V 5 bases and J 14 bases, with 22 bases left between them. Germline V CDR1 and CDR2: SGHTA, FQGNSA. CDR3 loop: CASSPDDRRGGTLHF. As DNA, the CDR3 is TGTGCCAGCAGCCCTGACGACAGGCGGGGTGGGACCCTCCACTTT.

This clonotype is termed medium-sized (0.01 to 0.1%). The genes are TRBV5-1 and TRBJ1-2; TRBD1 agrees at 9 bases. V was clipped by 3 bases and J by 7 bases; unmatched bases: 7. Germline loops: CDR1 SGHRS, CDR2 YFSETQ. The CDR3 totals 14 residues. CDR3 loop: CASSSKQGASGYTF. DNA of the CDR3: TGCGCCAGCAGCTCAAAACAGGGGGCGTCTGGCTACACCTTC.